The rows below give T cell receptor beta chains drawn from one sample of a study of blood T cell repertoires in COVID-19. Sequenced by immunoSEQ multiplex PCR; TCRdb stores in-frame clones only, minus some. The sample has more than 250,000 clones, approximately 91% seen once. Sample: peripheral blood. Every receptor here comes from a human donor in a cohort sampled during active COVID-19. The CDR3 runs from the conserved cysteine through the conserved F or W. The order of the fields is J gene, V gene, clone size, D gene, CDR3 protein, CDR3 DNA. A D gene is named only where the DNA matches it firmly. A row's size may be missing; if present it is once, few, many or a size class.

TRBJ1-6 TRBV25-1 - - CASSDVRYNSPLHF TGTGCCAGCAGTGACGTACGGTATAATTCACCCCTCCACTTT
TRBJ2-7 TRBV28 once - CASSLGLGMGDLQYF TGTGCCAGCAGTTTAGGACTGGGGATGGGCGATTTGCAGTACTTC
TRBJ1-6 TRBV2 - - CASSEASRTLHF TGTGCCAGCAGTGAAGCTTCCAGGACCCTCCACTTT
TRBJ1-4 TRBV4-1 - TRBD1 CASSQRRGPNEKLFF TGCGCCAGCAGCCAACGAAGGGGGCCTAATGAAAAACTGTTTTTT
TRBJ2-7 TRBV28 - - CASSLTGAYEQYF TGTGCCAGCAGTTTAACGGGGGCCTACGAGCAGTACTTC
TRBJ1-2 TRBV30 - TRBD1 CAWSAPGDRGGWLYGYTF TGTGCCTGGAGTGCCCCCGGGGACAGGGGCGGCTGGCTTTATGGCTACACCTTC
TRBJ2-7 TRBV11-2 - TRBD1 CASSSDRGFHEQYF TGTGCCAGCAGCTCAGACAGGGGGTTCCACGAGCAGTACTTC
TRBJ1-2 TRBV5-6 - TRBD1 CASSRDRGSYGYTF TGTGCCAGCAGCCGGGACAGGGGTTCTTATGGCTACACCTTC
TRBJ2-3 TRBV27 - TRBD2 CASSFIGLAAEGDTQYF TGTGCCAGCAGTTTTATCGGACTAGCGGCCGAAGGAGATACGCAGTATTTT
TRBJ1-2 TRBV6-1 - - CASSEDAGLNVRGYTF TGTGCCAGCAGTGAAGACGCAGGGTTAAATGTTAGGGGCTACACCTTC
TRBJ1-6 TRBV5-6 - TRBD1 CASSRDRKNSPLHF TGTGCCAGCAGCAGGGACAGGAAAAATTCACCCCTCCACTTT
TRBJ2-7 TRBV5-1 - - CASSFSQGQWDEQYF TGCGCCAGCAGTTTTAGCCAGGGGCAGTGGGACGAGCAGTACTTC
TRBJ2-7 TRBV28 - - CASSLLFSYEQYF TGTGCCAGCAGTTTATTATTCTCCTACGAGCAGTACTTC
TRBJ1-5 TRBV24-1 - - CATSDSNQPQHF TGTGCCACCAGTGATTCGAATCAGCCCCAGCATTTT
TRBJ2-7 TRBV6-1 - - CASSDLSETESYEQYF TGTGCCAGCAGTGACCTTTCCGAGACAGAATCCTACGAGCAGTACTTC
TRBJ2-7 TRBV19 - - CASSIEGATGQYF TGTGCCAGTAGTATAGAGGGAGCCACGGGGCAGTACTTC
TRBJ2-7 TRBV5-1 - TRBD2 CASSGLAGGPEQYF TGCGCCAGCTCAGGACTAGCGGGAGGGCCAGAGCAGTACTTC
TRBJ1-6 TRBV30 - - CAWMPAVLAGSPLHF TGTGCCTGGATGCCAGCGGTTTTGGCGGGCTCACCCCTCCACTTT
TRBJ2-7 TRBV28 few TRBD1 CASGQGKYEQYF TGTGCCAGCGGACAGGGCAAGTACGAGCAGTACTTC
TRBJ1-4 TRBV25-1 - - CASSLQGNEKLFF TGTGCCAGCAGTTTACAGGGTAATGAAAAACTGTTTTTT
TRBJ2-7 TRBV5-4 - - CASSVKQEGEQYF TGTGCCAGCAGCGTAAAACAGGAAGGAGAGCAGTACTTC
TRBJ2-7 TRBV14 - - CASSQATQGLYEQYF TGTGCCAGCAGCCAAGCCACCCAGGGCCTCTACGAGCAGTACTTC
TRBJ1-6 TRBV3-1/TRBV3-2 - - CASSQGGQGRNSPLHF TGTGCCAGCAGCCAAGGGGGGCAGGGGCGAAATTCACCCCTCCACTTT
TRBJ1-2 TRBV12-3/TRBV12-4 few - CASGPLNGYTF TGTGCCAGCGGGCCTCTCAATGGCTACACCTTC
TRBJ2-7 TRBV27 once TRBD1 CATRGRDRGVYEQYF TGTGCCACCAGAGGAAGGGACAGGGGGGTCTACGAGCAGTACTTC
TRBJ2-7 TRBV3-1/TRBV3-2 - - CASSQRGTGEQYF TGTGCCAGCAGCCAACGCGGTACGGGCGAGCAGTACTTC
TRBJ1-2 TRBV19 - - CASRSNLGGGYTF TGTGCCAGTAGATCCAACCTCGGAGGTGGCTACACCTTC
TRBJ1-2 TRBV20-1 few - CSASLGGGYTF TGCAGTGCTTCCCTCGGGGGTGGCTACACCTTC
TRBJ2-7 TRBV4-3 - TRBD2 CASSQGTLAGPYEQYF TGCGCCAGCAGCCAAGGTACCCTAGCGGGGCCCTACGAGCAGTACTTC
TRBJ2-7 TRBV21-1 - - CASSKATGLAGEQTYEQYF TGTGCCAGCAGCAAAGCGACGGGACTAGCGGGAGAGCAAACCTACGAGCAGTACTTC
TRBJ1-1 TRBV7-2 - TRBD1 CASSLEPGGTEAFF TGTGCCAGCAGCTTAGAGCCAGGGGGCACTGAAGCTTTCTTT
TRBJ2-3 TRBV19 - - CASTAVGGAGDTQYF TGTGCCAGTACGGCGGTAGGGGGGGCGGGAGATACGCAGTATTTT
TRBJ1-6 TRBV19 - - CAAKTVDNSPLHF TGTGCCGCGAAGACAGTAGATAATTCACCCCTCCACTTT